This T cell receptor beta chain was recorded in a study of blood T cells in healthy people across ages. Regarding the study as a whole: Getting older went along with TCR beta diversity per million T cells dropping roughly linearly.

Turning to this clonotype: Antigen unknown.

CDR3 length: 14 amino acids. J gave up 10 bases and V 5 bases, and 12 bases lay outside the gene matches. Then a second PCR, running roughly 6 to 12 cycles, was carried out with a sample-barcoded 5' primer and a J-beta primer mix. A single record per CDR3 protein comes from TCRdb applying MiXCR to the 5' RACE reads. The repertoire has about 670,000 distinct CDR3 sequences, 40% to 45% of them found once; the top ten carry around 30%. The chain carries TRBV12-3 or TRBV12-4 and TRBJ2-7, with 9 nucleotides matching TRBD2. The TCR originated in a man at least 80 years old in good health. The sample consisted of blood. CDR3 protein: CASSPGGTSRAQYF. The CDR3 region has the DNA TGTGCCAGCAGTCCTGGAGGGACTAGCCGAGCCCAGTACTTC.